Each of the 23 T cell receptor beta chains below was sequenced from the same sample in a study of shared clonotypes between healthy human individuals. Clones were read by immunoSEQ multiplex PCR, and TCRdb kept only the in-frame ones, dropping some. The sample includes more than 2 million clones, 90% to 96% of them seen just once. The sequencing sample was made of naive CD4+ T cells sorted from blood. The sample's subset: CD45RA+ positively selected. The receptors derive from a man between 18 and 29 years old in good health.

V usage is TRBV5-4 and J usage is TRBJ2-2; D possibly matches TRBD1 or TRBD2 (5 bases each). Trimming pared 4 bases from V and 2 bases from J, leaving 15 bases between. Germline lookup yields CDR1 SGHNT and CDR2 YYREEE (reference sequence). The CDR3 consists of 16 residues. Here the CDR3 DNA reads TGTGCCAGCAGCCTGGGGACCTCAATAAACACCGGGGAGCTGTTTTTT. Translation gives CASSLGTSINTGELFF.

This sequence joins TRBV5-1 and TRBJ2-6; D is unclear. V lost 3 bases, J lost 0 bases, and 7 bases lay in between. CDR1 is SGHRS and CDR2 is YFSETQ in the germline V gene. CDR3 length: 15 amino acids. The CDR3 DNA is TGCGCCAGCAGCTCTGTGGGCTCTGGGGCCAACGTCCTGACTTTC. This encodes CASSSVGSGANVLTF.

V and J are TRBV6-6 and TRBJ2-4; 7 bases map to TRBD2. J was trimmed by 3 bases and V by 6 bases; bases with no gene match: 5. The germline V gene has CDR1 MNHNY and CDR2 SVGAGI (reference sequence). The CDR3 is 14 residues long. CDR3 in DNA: TGTGCCAGCAGCCTCTCGGGAGGCAAAAACATTCAGTACTTC. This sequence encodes CASSLSGGKNIQYF.

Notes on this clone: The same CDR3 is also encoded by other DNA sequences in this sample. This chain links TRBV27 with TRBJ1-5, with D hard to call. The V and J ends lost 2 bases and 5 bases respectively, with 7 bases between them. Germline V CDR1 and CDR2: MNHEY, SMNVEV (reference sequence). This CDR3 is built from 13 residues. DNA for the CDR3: TGTGCCAGCAGTTTACGGGGTGATCAGCCCCAGCATTTT. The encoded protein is CASSLRGDQPQHF.

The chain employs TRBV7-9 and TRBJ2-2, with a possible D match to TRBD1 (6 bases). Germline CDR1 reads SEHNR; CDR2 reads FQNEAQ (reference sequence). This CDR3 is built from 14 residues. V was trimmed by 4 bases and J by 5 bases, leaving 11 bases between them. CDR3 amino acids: CASSYRTETGELFF. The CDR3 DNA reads TGTGCCAGCAGCTATAGGACAGAAACCGGGGAGCTGTTTTTT.

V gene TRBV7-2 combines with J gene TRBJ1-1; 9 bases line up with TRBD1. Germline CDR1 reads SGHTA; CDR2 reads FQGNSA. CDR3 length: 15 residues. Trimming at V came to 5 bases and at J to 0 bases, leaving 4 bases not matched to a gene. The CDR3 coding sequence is TGTGCCAGCAGCCCTCGACAGGGGGTGAACACTGAAGCTTTCTTT. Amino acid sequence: CASSPRQGVNTEAFF.

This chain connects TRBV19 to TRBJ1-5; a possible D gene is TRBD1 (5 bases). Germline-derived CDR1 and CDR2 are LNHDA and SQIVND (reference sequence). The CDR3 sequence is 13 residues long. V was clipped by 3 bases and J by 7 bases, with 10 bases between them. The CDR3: CASSMGGKQPQHF. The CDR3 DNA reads TGTGCCAGTAGTATGGGGGGGAAGCAGCCCCAGCATTTT.

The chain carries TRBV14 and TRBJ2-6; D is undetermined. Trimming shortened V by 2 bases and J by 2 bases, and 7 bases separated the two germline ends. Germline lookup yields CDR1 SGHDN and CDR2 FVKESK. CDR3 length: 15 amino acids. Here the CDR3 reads CASSQTKAGANVLTF. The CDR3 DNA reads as TGTGCCAGCAGCCAAACAAAGGCTGGGGCCAACGTCCTGACTTTC.

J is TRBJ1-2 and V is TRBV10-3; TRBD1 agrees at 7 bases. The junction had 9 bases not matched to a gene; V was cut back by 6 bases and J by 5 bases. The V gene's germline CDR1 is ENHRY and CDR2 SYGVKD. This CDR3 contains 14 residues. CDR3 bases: TGTGCCATCAGATTGACAGGGACTCCGTATGGCTACACCTTC. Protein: CAIRLTGTPYGYTF.

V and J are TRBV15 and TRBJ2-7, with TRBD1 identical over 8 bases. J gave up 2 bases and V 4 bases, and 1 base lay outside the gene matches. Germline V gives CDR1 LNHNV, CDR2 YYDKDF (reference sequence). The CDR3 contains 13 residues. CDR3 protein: CATSTQGAYEQYF. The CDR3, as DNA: TGTGCCACCAGCACACAGGGGGCCTACGAGCAGTACTTC. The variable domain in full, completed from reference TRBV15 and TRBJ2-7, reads DAMVIQNPRYQVTQFGKPVTLSCSQTLNHNVMYWYQQKSSQAPKLLFHYYDKDFNNEADTPDNFQSRRPNTSFCFLDIRSPGLGDTAMYLCATSTQGAYEQYFGPGTRLTVT.

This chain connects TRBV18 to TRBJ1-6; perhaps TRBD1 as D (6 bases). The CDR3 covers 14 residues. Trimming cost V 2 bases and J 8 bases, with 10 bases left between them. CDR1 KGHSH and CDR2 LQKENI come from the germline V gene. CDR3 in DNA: TGTGCCAGCTCACCATCCCAGGGGTATTCACCCCTCCACTTT. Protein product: CASSPSQGYSPLHF.

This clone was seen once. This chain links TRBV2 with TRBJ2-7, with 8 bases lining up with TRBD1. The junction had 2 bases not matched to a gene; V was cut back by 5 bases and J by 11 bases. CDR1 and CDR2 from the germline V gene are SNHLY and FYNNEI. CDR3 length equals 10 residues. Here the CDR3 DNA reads TGTGCCAGCAGTAGACAGGGGAAGTACTTC. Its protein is CASSRQGKYF.

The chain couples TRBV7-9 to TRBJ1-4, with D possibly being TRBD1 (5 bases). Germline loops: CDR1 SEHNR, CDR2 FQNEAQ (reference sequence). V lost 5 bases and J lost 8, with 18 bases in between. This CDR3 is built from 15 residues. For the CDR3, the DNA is TGTGCCAGCAGCCCTCAGGGCAAAATTGGGGAAAAACTGTTTTTT. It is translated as CASSPQGKIGEKLFF.

This CDR3 is CATTGASLIRNEQFF. CDR3 nucleotide sequence: TGTGCCACCACTGGGGCGTCCTTGATCCGCAATGAGCAGTTCTTC. The chain employs TRBV6-1 and TRBJ2-1; D is perhaps TRBD1 (5 bases). This CDR3 comprises 15 residues. Germline CDR1 MNHNS, CDR2 SASEGT. With 10 bases removed from V and 6 bases from J, the gap between germline ends came to 22 bases.

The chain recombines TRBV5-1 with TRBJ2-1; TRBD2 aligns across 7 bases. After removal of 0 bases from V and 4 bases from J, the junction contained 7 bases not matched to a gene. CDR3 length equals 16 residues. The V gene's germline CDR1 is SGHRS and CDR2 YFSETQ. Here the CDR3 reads CASSLDASGTYNEQFF. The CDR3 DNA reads TGCGCCAGCAGCTTGGATGCTAGCGGTACTTACAATGAGCAGTTCTTC.

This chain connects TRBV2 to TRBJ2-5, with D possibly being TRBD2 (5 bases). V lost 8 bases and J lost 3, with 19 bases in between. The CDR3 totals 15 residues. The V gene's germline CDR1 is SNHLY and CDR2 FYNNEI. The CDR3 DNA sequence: TGTGCCAGCTTTTTAGAGGCAGTCGGGGAAGAGACCCAGTACTTC. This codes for CASFLEAVGEETQYF.

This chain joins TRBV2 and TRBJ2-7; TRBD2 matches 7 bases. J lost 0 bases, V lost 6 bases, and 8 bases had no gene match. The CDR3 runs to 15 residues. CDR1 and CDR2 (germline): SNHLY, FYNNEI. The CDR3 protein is CASRSSGKNSYEQYF. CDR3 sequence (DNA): TGTGCCAGCAGGTCTAGCGGAAAAAACTCCTACGAGCAGTACTTC.

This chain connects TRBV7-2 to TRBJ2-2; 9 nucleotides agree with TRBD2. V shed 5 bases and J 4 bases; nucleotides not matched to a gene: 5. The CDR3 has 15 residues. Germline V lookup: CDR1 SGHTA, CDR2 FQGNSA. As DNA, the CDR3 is TGTGCCAGCAGCACTGGACTAGCGAGCACCGGGGAGCTGTTTTTT. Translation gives CASSTGLASTGELFF. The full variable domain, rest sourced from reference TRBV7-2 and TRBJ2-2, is GAGVSQSPSNKVTEKGKDVELRCDPISGHTALYWYRQSLGQGLEFLIYFQGNSAPDKSGLPSDRFSAERTGGSVSTLTIQRTQQEDSAVYLCASSTGLASTGELFFGEGSRLTVL.

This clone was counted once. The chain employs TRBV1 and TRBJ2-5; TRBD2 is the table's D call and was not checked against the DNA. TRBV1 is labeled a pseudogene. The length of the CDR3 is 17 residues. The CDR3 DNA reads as TGCACCAGCAGCCAAAATCTTAGCGGTGGCCTGCAAGAGACCCAGTACTTC. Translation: CTSSQNLSGGLQETQYF.

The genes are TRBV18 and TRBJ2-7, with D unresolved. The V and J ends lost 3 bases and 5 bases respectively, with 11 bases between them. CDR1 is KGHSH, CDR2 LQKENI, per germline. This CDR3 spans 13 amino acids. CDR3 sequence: CASSPGSEDEQYF. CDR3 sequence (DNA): TGTGCCAGCTCACCCGGCAGTGAGGACGAGCAGTACTTC.

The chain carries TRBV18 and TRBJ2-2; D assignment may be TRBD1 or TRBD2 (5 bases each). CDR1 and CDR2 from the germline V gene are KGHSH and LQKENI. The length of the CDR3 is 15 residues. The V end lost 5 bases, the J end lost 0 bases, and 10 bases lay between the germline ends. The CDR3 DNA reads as TGTGCCAGCTCAACGAGGGGTTCGAACACCGGGGAGCTGTTTTTT. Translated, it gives CASSTRGSNTGELFF.

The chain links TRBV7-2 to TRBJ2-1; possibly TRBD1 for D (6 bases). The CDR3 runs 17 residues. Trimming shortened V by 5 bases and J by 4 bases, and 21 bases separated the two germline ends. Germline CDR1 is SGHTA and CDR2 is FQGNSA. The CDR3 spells CASSPTAPGTLYNEQFF. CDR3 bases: TGTGCCAGCAGCCCCACAGCGCCCGGGACATTGTACAATGAGCAGTTCTTC.

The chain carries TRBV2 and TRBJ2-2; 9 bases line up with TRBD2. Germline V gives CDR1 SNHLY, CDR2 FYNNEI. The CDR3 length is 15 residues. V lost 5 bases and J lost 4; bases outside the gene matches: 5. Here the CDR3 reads CASSSGGKGTGELFF. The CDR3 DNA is TGTGCCAGCAGTAGCGGGGGGAAAGGCACCGGGGAGCTGTTTTTT.